What follows describes a single T cell receptor beta chain. The antigen remains unidentified. Repertoires were generated with immunoSEQ multiplex PCR, while TCRdb's copy carries only in-frame clones and drops some. The sample lists 2 million to 2.5 million clones; just under 95% were seen once. Selected positively for CCR7 and CD45RO-negative, naive CD8 cells excluded terminally differentiated effector memory CD45RA+ cells. This sample is part of a study of shared clonotypes between healthy human individuals. Study-wide results and limits: Although depth was large, rarefaction showed that sequencing of the sorted subsets was incomplete.

Specimen: naive CD8+ T cells sorted from blood. The sequence derives from a man between 18 and 35 years old in good health.

CDR3 region: CASGHGGSALNEQFF. The DNA for the CDR3 is TGTGCCAGCGGTCACGGCGGGAGTGCGTTAAATGAGCAGTTCTTC. The chain has TRBV27 and TRBJ2-1; TRBD2 agrees at 7 bases. The CDR3 is made up of 15 amino acids. J gave up 7 bases and V 8 bases, and 14 bases lay outside the gene matches. CDR1 is MNHEY and CDR2 is SMNVEV in the germline V gene (reference sequence).